This TCR beta chain was retrieved from a study of T cell responses to AZD1222 COVID-19 vaccine. Study-wide results and caveats: Baseline seropositivity characterized only six AZD1222 recipients. Spike-specific TCRs gained breadth and depth after people received two AZD1222 doses. Repertoires in all cases were sampled only once the peak T cell response had passed.

The study pooled second doses at about 4 or about 12 weeks. In this sample, this clone turned up once. The antigen remains undetermined. Assay used: immunoSEQ multiplex PCR; TCRdb lists only in-frame clones, some missing. The top ten clones hold nearly 25% of a sample with approximately 69,000 clones, approximately 82% of them seen once. Sequences were derived from peripheral blood, sampled 28 days after the second AZD1222 dose. The sequence derives from an adult who received the AZD1222 COVID-19 vaccine.

The CDR3 nucleotides are TGTGCCAGCAGCCCTCATGGGGGGATGAGTACTGAAGCTTTCTTT. It specifies CASSPHGGMSTEAFF. This sequence joins TRBV7-3 and TRBJ1-1; a possible D gene is TRBD1 (5 bases). Germline V gene lookup returns CDR1 SGHTA and CDR2 FQGTGA. The V end lost 5 bases, the J end lost 5 bases, and 18 bases lay between the germline ends. There are 15 residues in the CDR3.